This is a list of T cell receptor beta chains from one sample in a study of human T cells and chemical hapten exposure. Using its own MiXCR run on the RACE reads, TCRdb lists one record per CDR3 protein. The sample gives approximately 370,000 distinct CDR3 sequences, over 5% of which show up once; 7% to 10% is in the top ten. The sequencing used whole blood, collected in connection with sensitization to the hapten diphenylcyclopropenone (DPC). The receptors shown here come from a woman aged 18-29 years with alopecia areata. Some clones in this sample may be carry-over from other donors' samples. Both conserved end residues are part of each CDR3. D genes are given only for firm matches. Clone size is given for some rows only: seen once, a few or many times, or a class if the clone is expanded.

j_call clone_size d_call v_call cdr3_nt cdr3_aa
TRBJ2-3 few - TRBV6-5 TGTGCCAGCAGTTACTCGAAGGAAAAAGCCTCCTATCGCACAGATACGCAGTATTTT CASSYSKEKASYRTDTQYF
TRBJ1-6 many - TRBV7-9 TGTGCCAGCAGCCAGATCAGGACAGCAGATTCACCCCTCCACTTT CASSQIRTADSPLHF
TRBJ2-3 many - TRBV6-6 TGTGCCAGCAGTTACTCCCCTAGGGTCGAGGCGCAGTATTTT CASSYSPRVEAQYF
TRBJ2-5 many - TRBV5-1 TGCGCCAGCACCACCCTCGGGGGCTCTGAAGAGACCCAGTACTTC CASTTLGGSEETQYF
TRBJ2-5 many - TRBV11-2 TGTGCCAGCAGACCCGGCAACGGTTTCCAAGAGACCCAGTACTTC CASRPGNGFQETQYF
TRBJ2-3 many - TRBV29-1 TGCAGCGTTCTGGGGGGGCAGACAAGCACAGATACGCAGTATTTT CSVLGGQTSTDTQYF
TRBJ2-1 - TRBD1 TRBV4-2 TGTGCCAGCAGCCAAGAACCGGGACAGGGGGGTGAGCAGTTCTTC CASSQEPGQGGEQFF
TRBJ1-2 - - TRBV7-2 TGTGCCAGCAGCTTATGGGCTCGACAGAAATATGGCTACACCTTC CASSLWARQKYGYTF
TRBJ1-5 few - TRBV3-1 TGTGCCAGCAGCCACGGTAACAATCAGCCCCAGCATTTT CASSHGNNQPQHF
TRBJ1-1 few - TRBV29-1 TGCAGCGTTGAAACCAGCATGAACACTGAAGCTTTCTTT CSVETSMNTEAFF
TRBJ2-3 many TRBD1 TRBV27 TGTGCCAGCAGTCCGATAGGGACAGGCATGGGGGCAGATACGCAGTATTTT CASSPIGTGMGADTQYF
TRBJ2-1 - TRBD1 TRBV5-1 TGCGCCAGCAGCGGAGAAGGGACAGGGGGGCGCTACAATGAGCAGTTCTTC CASSGEGTGGRYNEQFF
TRBJ1-1 - TRBD1 TRBV6-5 TGTGCCAGCAGCATTACCGACAGGGGGAGCACTGAAGCTTTCTTT CASSITDRGSTEAFF
TRBJ2-6 - TRBD1 TRBV6-5 TGTGCCAGCAGTTCCCAGACCGGGACAGCTACCTCTGGGGCCAACGTCCTGACTTTC CASSSQTGTATSGANVLTF
TRBJ1-6 many TRBD1 TRBV7-2 TGTGCCAGCAGCTCACAGGGGGACTATAATTCACCCCTCCACTTT CASSSQGDYNSPLHF
TRBJ2-7 many - TRBV29-1 TGCAGCGTTGGGAGTCGGGTTGAGCAGTACTTC CSVGSRVEQYF
TRBJ2-1 many TRBD1 TRBV4-1 TGCGCCAGCAGCCAAGTAGGGACAGGGGGCAATGAGCAGTTCTTC CASSQVGTGGNEQFF
TRBJ1-2 - - TRBV5-6 TGTGCCAGCAGCACACAGATGGAATATGGCTACACCTTC CASSTQMEYGYTF
TRBJ2-1 few - TRBV11-1 TGTGCCAGCAGCCCCAGGACTCCGGCGGGGTACAATGAGCAGTTCTTC CASSPRTPAGYNEQFF
TRBJ1-5 few TRBD1 TRBV6-6 TGTGCCAGCAGTTATATCACGTCAAGACAGGGCGGGAATCAGCCCCAGCATTTT CASSYITSRQGGNQPQHF
TRBJ2-2 - TRBD2 TRBV9 TGTGCCAGCAGCGGCCGCCGTGGGAGCGGGGGGACCGGGGAGCTGTTTTTT CASSGRRGSGGTGELFF
TRBJ2-3 few TRBD2 TRBV6-1 TGTGCCAGCAGCCCCCGATGGGGCGGGGGAAATACAGATACGCAGTATTTT CASSPRWGGGNTDTQYF
TRBJ1-1 many - TRBV2 TGTGCCAGCACGGGCGATCTGAACACTGAAGCTTTCTTT CASTGDLNTEAFF
TRBJ1-2 few TRBD1 TRBV5-1 TGCGCCAGCAGCTCAACAGGGGATCGATTCTATGGCTACACCTTC CASSSTGDRFYGYTF
TRBJ2-2 few - TRBV4-2 TGTGCCAGCAGCCAAGAGGGCGGGACCGGGGAGCTGTTTTTT CASSQEGGTGELFF
TRBJ1-1 - - TRBV5-1 TGCGCCAGCAGCTTACGAGCTTTCTTT CASSLRAFF
TRBJ2-3 - - TRBV20-1 TGCAGTGCTAGACTCCGGGGGGCGGGGGATAGCACAGATACGCAGTATTTT CSARLRGAGDSTDTQYF
TRBJ2-1 - TRBD2 TRBV4-3 TGCGCCAGCAGCCAAGATCTAGCGGAGTACAATGAGCAGTTCTTC CASSQDLAEYNEQFF
TRBJ1-6 many - TRBV7-9 TGTGCCAGCAGCCAACCCGGGGCGAATTCACCCCTCCACTTT CASSQPGANSPLHF
TRBJ2-7 few TRBD2 TRBV2 TGTGCCAGCAGTGTTGACGGGGAGGGCGACGAGCAGTACTTC CASSVDGEGDEQYF
TRBJ1-3 many - TRBV20-1 TGCAGTGCTAGACACCCCCGTTTTGGAAACACCATATATTTT CSARHPRFGNTIYF
TRBJ2-6 many - TRBV6-2/TRBV6-3 TGTGCCACCGTCCTGATTGGGGCCAACGTCCTGACTTTC CATVLIGANVLTF